The T cell receptor (beta chain) under discussion was sequenced for a study of blood T cell repertoires in COVID-19. Overall study: COVID-19 samples collected from the United States, Italy and Spain covered acute and convalescent phases. From T cells, B-cell-depleted T cells, or PBMCs came the material, which was cDNA or gDNA.

Authors' data handling: Reference gene primer amplification in the assay estimated nucleated cell counts. Using immunoSEQ multiplex PCR, the repertoire was profiled, and TCRdb retains in-frame clones only, with some absent. Clone size and the V and J calls come from that table; the DNA yielded D and trimming. The table includes about 220,000 clones, around 84% detected once. CDR1 and CDR2 from the germline V gene are KGHDR and SFDVKD. CDR3 length: 17 residues. Trimming removed 4 bases from V and 7 bases from J; junction bases left unmatched: 12. The chain carries TRBV24-1 and TRBJ2-5; 12 nucleotides agree with TRBD1. Sequencing used peripheral blood. The sequence came from a man in his fifties or sixties who had recovered from COVID-19. CDR3: CATSESGQGARAATQYF. In DNA, the CDR3 is TGTGCCACCAGTGAGTCGGGACAGGGGGCGCGAGCGGCGACCCAGTACTTC.